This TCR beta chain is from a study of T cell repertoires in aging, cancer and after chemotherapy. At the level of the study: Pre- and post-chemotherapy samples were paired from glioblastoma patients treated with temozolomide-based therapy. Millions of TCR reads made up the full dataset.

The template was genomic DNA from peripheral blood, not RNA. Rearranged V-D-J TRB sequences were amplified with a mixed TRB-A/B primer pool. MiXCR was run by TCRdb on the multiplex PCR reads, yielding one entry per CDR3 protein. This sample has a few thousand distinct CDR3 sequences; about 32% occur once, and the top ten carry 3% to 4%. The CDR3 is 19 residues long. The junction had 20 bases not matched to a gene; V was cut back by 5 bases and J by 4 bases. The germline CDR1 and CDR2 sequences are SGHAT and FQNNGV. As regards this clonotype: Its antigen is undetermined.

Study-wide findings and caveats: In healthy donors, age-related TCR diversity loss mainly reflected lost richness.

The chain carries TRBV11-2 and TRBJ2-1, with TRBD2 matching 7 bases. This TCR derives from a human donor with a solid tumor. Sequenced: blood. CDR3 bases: TGTGCCAGCAGCCCTGAACGATCGCTCCTAGCGGCCAGTTACAATGAGCAGTTCTTC. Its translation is CASSPERSLLAASYNEQFF.